This T cell receptor beta chain came from a study of monozygotic twins with inflammatory bowel disease (dated by TCRdb to between 2019 and 2020). For the study in its entirety: The complete study included about 28 monozygotic twin pairs: 19 IBD-discordant Danish pairs and nine German pairs, of which four were IBD-concordant and five were IBD-discordant. The search for disease-associated traits relied mainly on comparing, within discordant pairs, IBD patients with their genetically identical healthy co-twins. Each individual had, on average, about 151 000 unique TCRalpha sequences and 181 000 unique TCRbeta sequences available for analysis.

As concerns this clonotype: Its cognate antigen has yet to be identified.

Summary of the overall study and its limitations: The analysis was unable to tell apart different T cell subtypes. IBD patients shared fewer clonotypes with other individuals than healthy twins did, most markedly in patients showing signs of disease activity. Measured by the inverse Simpson index, TCRbeta repertoire diversity was lower in IBD patients than in their healthy co-twins. Concordant and discordant twins showed no difference in repertoire similarity, possibly because of limited statistical power. No single strong signal or clonotype linked to IBD turned up in the results, so the idea that one exists was not supported. Because patients were on differing immunosuppressive treatments, the repertoires may have picked up extra background noise and inter-individual variability.

Reading from cysteine to phenylalanine, the CDR3 counts 14 amino acids. Only the protein is available. In the germline V gene, CDR1 corresponds to SGHTA and CDR2 to FQGNSA. From each donor, an approximately 2.4 ml peripheral blood sample was drawn into PAXgene tubes and stored at -80 degrees C. Without any T cell sorting, total RNA was extracted from whole blood using the PAXgene blood miRNA kit on an automated QIAcube. Peripheral blood from monozygotic twin pairs concordant or discordant for inflammatory bowel disease was subjected to deep TCRalpha and TCRbeta repertoire profiling with unique molecular barcoding. Smoking habits were recorded for all twin pairs, and individuals were classified as current, former or never smokers. Library method: 5' RACE. Preparation of each TCR library used approximately 4,000 ng of total RNA. For each sample, cDNA synthesis with SMARTScribe reverse transcriptase was split into eight separate reactions. During cDNA synthesis, template switching introduced unique molecular identifiers that contained a 6-nucleotide sample barcode. TCRalpha and TCRbeta cDNA was amplified by two nested PCRs of 16 and 9 cycles, with bead purification after each PCR. Before amplification, the cDNA was treated with uracil DNA-glycosylase and purified using the QIAquick PCR purification kit. In the second PCR, Illumina TruSeq-compatible adapters and sample-specific barcodes were added. TapeStation and Qubit were used to check library quality and concentration, and about 4.5 ng of each library was pooled. Sequencing of pooled libraries was carried out on an Illumina HiSeq2500 single-index Rapid Run using 2 x 100 bp reads and custom sequencing primers. On the authors' methods: MiGEC version 1.2.6 was used for UMI-based consensus assembly to correct PCR and sequencing errors. MiXCR version 2.1.1 was used to carry out V(D)J alignment, clonotype assembly and CDR3 extraction. To normalise gene usage, clonotype sharing and MAIT/NKT TCR abundance, the analysis used the top 1000, 10 000 and 20 000 clonotypes per sample. After downsampling to 27 000 UMIs, diversity was calculated as the inverse Simpson index using the vegan R package. Paired Mann-Whitney U tests on discordant twin pairs were used, with Benjamini-Hochberg multiple-testing correction. The reads underwent TCRdb reprocessing, giving one record for each CDR3 protein sequence and no DNA. None of the V and J calls come from the authors' own analysis; TCRdb made them. The sample's clone listing holds a few hundred thousand distinct CDR3 sequences. Around 2.5% of the sample comes from the top ten.

The chain is encoded by TRBV7-2 joined to TRBJ2-7; TCRdb selects TRBD2, and the lack of DNA leaves this call unchecked. The receptor was derived from a human donor with ulcerative colitis or Crohn's disease, or a healthy co-twin of an affected twin (not recorded which). Material for sequencing was blood. The CDR3 sequence is CASRTSSGGLEQYF.